The 25 T cell receptor beta chains below all came from one sample that was sequenced in a study of OX40 agonist ivuxolimab in advanced cancers. Assay used: immunoSEQ multiplex PCR; TCRdb lists only in-frame clones, some missing. Of tens of thousands of clones in the sample, approximately 90% are singletons; the top ten hold 0.72%. The source material was CD4+ or CD8+ T cells sorted from blood, sampled in a trial of the OX40 agonist ivuxolimab. The source of these receptors is an adult with an advanced solid tumor such as melanoma, head and neck, liver or kidney cancer.

The rearrangement uses TRBV5-4 and TRBJ1-4; D is perhaps TRBD1 (5 bases). Germline-derived CDR1 and CDR2 are SGHNT and YYREEE (reference sequence). The length of the CDR3 is 15 residues. V gave up 3 bases and J gave up 1 base, with 10 bases separating them. For the CDR3, the DNA is TGTGCCAGCAGCTGGGGGGGTAAAACTAATGAAAAACTGTTTTTT. As protein: CASSWGGKTNEKLFF.

A few counts support this clone. The chain uses TRBV25-1 and TRBJ2-7; no clear D. Germline CDR1 is MGHDK and CDR2 is SYGVNS. V lost 6 bases and J lost 4, with 7 bases in between. The CDR3 consists of 11 residues. In DNA, the CDR3 is TGTGCCAGCAGGGCCGTTTACGAGCAGTACTTC. It yields the protein CASRAVYEQYF.

V usage is TRBV4-3 and J usage is TRBJ2-2, with 7 bases lining up with TRBD2. The CDR3 spans 16 residues. The ends lost 0 bases at V and 4 bases at J; junction bases unmatched: 5. Per germline, CDR1 LGHNA and CDR2 YSLEER. The CDR3, as DNA: TGCGCCAGCAGCCAAGATCTTGGGGAGGGCACCGGGGAGCTGTTTTTT. Translating gives CASSQDLGEGTGELFF.

The CDR3 spells CASSMTGNTNEKLFF. CDR3 in DNA: TGTGCCAGCAGCATGACAGGGAACACTAATGAAAAACTGTTTTTT. The chain carries TRBV9 and TRBJ1-4, with 7 bases lining up with TRBD1. J was trimmed by 2 bases and V by 4 bases; bases with no gene match: 5. Germline CDR1 SGDLS, CDR2 YYNGEE. CDR3 length: 15 amino acids.

This rearrangement joins TRBV7-9 to TRBJ2-2; 9 bases line up with TRBD1. Trimming cost V 6 bases and J 7 bases; bases outside gene matches: 12. CDR1 and CDR2 from the germline V gene are SEHNR and FQNEAQ (reference sequence). The CDR3 totals 16 residues. CDR3 region: CASSAGTGFWSGELFF. The CDR3 DNA reads as TGTGCCAGCAGTGCCGGGACAGGGTTTTGGAGCGGGGAGCTGTTTTTT.

This clone was counted a few times. The chain links TRBV10-2 to TRBJ1-1; D not resolved. The germline V gene encodes CDR1 WSHSY and CDR2 SAAADI. Deletions cut 7 bases from V and 2 bases from J, with 11 bases between. This CDR3 has 13 residues. Here the CDR3 reads CASNSWGNTEAFF. The CDR3, as DNA: TGCGCCAGCAATTCCTGGGGAAACACTGAAGCTTTCTTT.

V and J are TRBV5-4 and TRBJ2-1; 8 bases match TRBD1. This CDR3 comprises 15 residues. Looked up from germline, CDR1 is SGHNT and CDR2 is YYREEE (reference sequence). J was trimmed by 1 base and V by 1 base; bases with no gene match: 1. DNA for the CDR3: TGTGCCAGCAGCTTGAGACAGGGGTCCTACAATGAGCAGTTCTTC. The encoded protein is CASSLRQGSYNEQFF.

This clone turned up a few times. V is TRBV19 and J is TRBJ1-2; 7 nucleotides match TRBD1. The CDR3 covers 12 residues. J gave up 5 bases and V 4 bases, and 1 base lay outside the gene matches. Germline V gene sequence: CDR1 LNHDA, CDR2 SQIVND (reference sequence). DNA for the CDR3: TGTGCCAGTAGTAGGGACAGATATGGCTACACCTTC. Translating gives CASSRDRYGYTF.

V gene TRBV10-2 combines with J gene TRBJ1-2; TRBD1 is a possible D gene (5 bases). The ends were cut back, 2 bases at V and 8 bases at J, with 15 bases in the middle. The CDR3 length is 14 residues. Germline CDR1 and CDR2: WSHSY and SAAADI. CDR3: CASSESGRVGGYTF. The CDR3 nucleotides are TGCGCCAGCAGTGAGAGTGGCAGGGTGGGAGGCTACACCTTC.

This chain links TRBV11-2 with TRBJ1-2; 7 bases are shared with TRBD1. The CDR3 has 16 amino acids. The germline V gene has CDR1 SGHAT and CDR2 FQNNGV. J was trimmed by 4 bases and V by 3 bases; bases with no gene match: 11. The CDR3 DNA is TGTGCCAGCAGCTTCCTTACAGGGGAGGGAACCTATGGCTACACCTTC. It translates to CASSFLTGEGTYGYTF.

The chain employs TRBV13 and TRBJ2-1, with TRBD1 identical over 10 bases. The CDR3 sequence is 15 residues long. V was clipped by 6 bases and J by 8 bases; unmatched bases: 10. Per germline, CDR1 PRHDT and CDR2 FYEKMQ (reference sequence). The DNA of the CDR3 is TGTGCCAGCAGGGAAGGACAGGGGGGTTGGGATGAGCAGTTCTTC. Its protein product is CASREGQGGWDEQFF.

This clone is a singleton in its sample. The chain uses TRBV5-6 and TRBJ1-1; D possibly corresponds to TRBD1 (5 bases). With 0 bases removed from V and 7 bases from J, the gap between germline ends came to 10 bases. CDR1 and CDR2 from the germline V gene are SGHDT and YYEEEE. There are 13 residues in the CDR3. CDR3 nucleotide sequence: TGTGCCAGCAGCTTGGGGGGTGACAGTGAAGCTTTCTTT. Translated, it gives CASSLGGDSEAFF.

V usage is TRBV19 and J usage is TRBJ1-4, with TRBD1 as a possible D gene (5 bases). CDR3 length equals 15 residues. Germline loops: CDR1 LNHDA, CDR2 SQIVND (reference sequence). V was cut by 3 bases and J by 0 bases, with 8 bases left in between. The CDR3 reads CASSIQGSTNEKLFF. The CDR3 DNA is TGTGCCAGTAGTATCCAGGGATCAACTAATGAAAAACTGTTTTTT. The full variable domain, rest sourced from reference TRBV19 and TRBJ1-4, is DGGITQSPKYLFRKEGQNVTLSCEQNLNHDAMYWYRQDPGQGLRLIYYSQIVNDFQKGDIAEGYSVSREKKESFPLTVTSAQKNPTAFYLCASSIQGSTNEKLFFGSGTQLSVL.

The chain combines TRBV5-4 with TRBJ2-2; D not certain. Germline V lookup: CDR1 SGHNT, CDR2 YYREEE (reference sequence). The CDR3 length is 13 residues. V lost 2 bases to trimming and J lost 5 bases, with 7 bases between them. The chain's CDR3 is CASSFDLTGELFF. CDR3 DNA sequence: TGTGCCAGCAGCTTTGACTTAACCGGGGAGCTGTTTTTT.

The chain combines TRBV13 with TRBJ2-3; tentative D call: TRBD2 (5 bases). CDR3 size: 16 residues. The V and J ends lost 4 bases and 2 bases respectively, with 16 bases between them. CDR1 and CDR2 (germline): PRHDT, FYEKMQ (reference sequence). In DNA form, the CDR3 reads TGTGCCAGCAGCTCGAGGGATCTCTCACACACAGATACGCAGTATTTT. Its translation is CASSSRDLSHTDTQYF.

The chain carries TRBV11-3 and TRBJ2-2; perhaps TRBD1 as D (6 bases). Trimming removed 3 bases at V and 6 bases at J, with 8 bases between. There are 13 residues in the CDR3. Germline CDR1 and CDR2: SGHNT and YENEEA. CDR3 sequence (DNA): TGTGCCAGCAGCTTCACAGGGTCCGGGGAGCTGTTTTTT. This translates into CASSFTGSGELFF.

The V and J genes are TRBV29-1 and TRBJ2-1, with 7 bases aligning to TRBD2. V was pared by 7 bases and J by 0 bases, with 3 bases of the junction left unmatched. This CDR3 is 13 amino acids long. Per germline, CDR1 SQVTM and CDR2 ANQGSEA. The CDR3 sequence: CSAREVSYNEQFF. CDR3 sequence (DNA): TGCAGCGCCCGGGAGGTCTCCTACAATGAGCAGTTCTTC.

The chain recombines TRBV5-1 with TRBJ2-5; D gene unclear. Trimming cost V 5 bases and J 1 base, with 18 bases left between them. CDR1 and CDR2 from the germline V gene are SGHRS and YFSETQ. The CDR3 runs 16 residues. CDR3 in amino acids: CASRMRLRRVQETQYF. CDR3 nucleotides: TGCGCCAGCAGAATGAGGTTACGGCGCGTCCAAGAGACCCAGTACTTC.

This clone was counted once. The chain recombines TRBV18 with TRBJ2-3, with D possibly being TRBD1 (5 bases). Germline V CDR1 and CDR2: KGHSH, LQKENI. Trimming took off 1 base at V and 0 bases at J, with 11 bases between the two ends. CDR3 size: 16 residues. Here the CDR3 reads CASSPQEGVSTDTQYF. CDR3 DNA: TGTGCCAGCTCACCACAAGAAGGGGTCAGCACAGATACGCAGTATTTT.

The V and J genes are TRBV18 and TRBJ1-1; D might be TRBD1 (6 bases). Trimming took 3 bases from V and 1 from J, leaving 18 bases between them. This CDR3 has 17 amino acids. Germline CDR1 is KGHSH and CDR2 is LQKENI. The CDR3 nucleotides are TGTGCCAGCTCACCCCTCTACAGGGCCGGGCGGAACACTGAAGCTTTCTTT. Translated: CASSPLYRAGRNTEAFF.

The chain is built from TRBV21-1 and TRBJ1-1. TRBV21-1 is an annotated pseudogene. The CDR3 extends over 14 amino acids. The CDR3 is CASSKGPGGTEAFF. CDR3 in DNA: TGTGCCAGCAGCAAAGGTCCCGGAGGCACTGAAGCTTTCTTT.

This chain links TRBV18 with TRBJ2-2; possibly TRBD1 for D (6 bases). The germline V gene encodes CDR1 KGHSH and CDR2 LQKENI. The CDR3 has 15 amino acids. Trimming removed 2 bases at V and 5 bases at J, with 12 bases between. The CDR3, as DNA: TGTGCCAGCTCACCAAGGGTTACAGGGACCGGGGAGCTGTTTTTT. Its translation: CASSPRVTGTGELFF.

The chain links TRBV5-1 to TRBJ1-4, with TRBD1 matching 8 bases. CDR1 is SGHRS, CDR2 YFSETQ, per germline. This CDR3 comprises 14 residues. V trimming: 6 bases; J trimming: 10 bases; junction bases outside the gene matches: 11. CDR3 DNA sequence: TGCGCCAGCACCGAAGGAGGACAGGGAGCAAAACTGTTTTTT. Amino acid sequence: CASTEGGQGAKLFF.

The chain uses TRBV7-9 and TRBJ1-2, with D unresolved. Germline V lookup: CDR1 SEHNR, CDR2 FQNEAQ (reference sequence). The CDR3 spans 13 residues. V was cut by 4 bases and J by 3 bases, with 9 bases left in between. In nucleotides, the CDR3 is TGTGCCAGCAGCTCGCAGGTAGACTATGGCTACACCTTC. Translation: CASSSQVDYGYTF.

The V gene is TRBV7-8, the J gene TRBJ2-1; perhaps D is TRBD1 or TRBD2 (5 bases each). The length of the CDR3 is 15 residues. Between the trimmed V and J ends, which lost 5 bases and 2 bases, there was a span of 13 bases. CDR1 is SGHVS and CDR2 is FQNEAQ in the germline V gene. CDR3 residues: CASSQGTRAYNEQFF. The CDR3 nucleotides are TGTGCCAGCAGCCAGGGAACTAGGGCCTACAATGAGCAGTTCTTC.